This entry lists 5 T cell receptor beta chains sequenced from one sample in a study of human T cells and chemical hapten exposure. Time point reported: pre-sensitization, week 0. Treatment specified: therapeutic diphenylcyclopropenone sensitization with weekly scalp DPC. In TCRdb, the RACE reads were re-called with MiXCR into one record per CDR3 protein. Seen here are 270,000 or so distinct CDR3 sequences, around 7% observed once, and the top ten hold 1.2%. Sequenced material: whole blood, taken in connection with sensitization to the hapten diphenylcyclopropenone (DPC). The receptors derive from a man between 18 and 29 years old with alopecia areata. Some clones in this sample may be carry-over from other donors' samples.

This clonotype was detected ten times or more. The V and J genes are TRBV20-1 and TRBJ1-5; 10 bases match TRBD1. The length of the CDR3 is 15 residues. Germline trimming cut 6 bases from V and 4 bases from J; bases unmatched to any gene: 9. Germline values: CDR1 DFQATT, CDR2 SNEGSKA (reference sequence). The CDR3 nucleotides are TGCAGTGCAAAAGACAGGGGGCTCGGAAATCAGCCCCAGCATTTT. It specifies CSAKDRGLGNQPQHF.

The chain links TRBV7-9 to TRBJ2-7; TRBD1 aligns across 7 bases. V trimming: 1 base; J trimming: 3 bases; junction bases outside the gene matches: 6. Germline values: CDR1 SEHNR, CDR2 FQNEAQ (reference sequence). This CDR3 has 15 residues. The CDR3 DNA sequence: TGTGCCAGCAGCTTAGTCGGACAGGTCCTCTACGAGCAGTACTTC. This encodes CASSLVGQVLYEQYF.

The chain is built from TRBV12-3 or TRBV12-4 and TRBJ1-1; D possibly corresponds to TRBD1 (5 bases). Trimming took 7 bases from V and 4 from J, leaving 16 bases between them. The CDR3 is made up of 14 amino acids. The DNA for the CDR3 is TGTGCCAGCACCGCCTTGGGGAGGGGCACTGAAGCTTTCTTT. This codes for CASTALGRGTEAFF.

This clonotype showed up just a few times. The chain employs TRBV15 and TRBJ1-5; D call uncertain. Germline CDR1 and CDR2: LNHNV and YYDKDF (reference sequence). The CDR3 is 15 residues long. Deletions cut 6 bases from V and 2 bases from J, with 14 bases between. Written as DNA, the CDR3 is TGTGCCACCAGTCGGAACCACGAAGGCAATCAGCCCCAGCATTTT. This translates into CATSRNHEGNQPQHF.

This clonotype was observed a handful of times. This sequence joins TRBV2 and TRBJ1-4; D is undetermined. Germline V gene data show CDR1 as SNHLY and CDR2 as FYNNEI. This CDR3 spans 14 amino acids. V gave up 4 bases and J gave up 0 bases, with 6 bases separating them. CDR3 DNA sequence: TGTGCCAGCAGTGGGAAGACAACTAATGAAAAACTGTTTTTT. This translates into CASSGKTTNEKLFF.